This T cell receptor (beta chain) originates from a study (dated by TCRdb to 2013 to 2016). Context from the whole study: The study set out to test whether tumor-infiltrating Tregs in breast cancer get recruited from blood Tregs or are instead converted in situ from other CD4+ T cell subsets.

Full-length TCR variable regions were amplified by 5' RACE PCR with constant-region reverse primers, followed by semi-nested PCR with Nested Universal Primer A. The ReliaPrep RNA Cell Miniprep System was used to extract total RNA, which was then reverse transcribed into 5'RACE-ready cDNA with the SMARTer RACE 5'/3' Kit. Multiplex adaptors were used to barcode full-length TCR alpha and beta libraries, and the barcoded libraries were sequenced on an Illumina MiSeq. Processing in the source paper ran as follows. For each of nine subset-tissue groups, sequencing data from the five patients were pooled, and the groups were compared by unsupervised clustering of TCR gene usage. The Morisita-Horn index was used to calculate repertoire similarity, with shared sequences weighted according to their contribution to each repertoire. The raw public data were reprocessed by TCRdb itself: fastp quality trimming at Q25, MiXCR clonotype calling, in-frame beta chains only. CDR3 protein sequences are deduplicated, and each keeps its most common genes and DNA. The V and J calls, along with clone size, are taken from TCRdb and not from the paper's own processing. Within this sample are more than 45,000 distinct CDR3 sequences, with about 28% of them counted one time only. Of the sample, 3% to 3.5% is held by the ten largest clones.

Concerning this clonotype itself: Its antigen is unknown. No much larger clone exists at a distance of one base, and base qualities are not known.

Results the study describes overall, beyond this receptor: Tumor memory CD4+ T cell TCR gene usage was found to cluster with blood and lymph node memory CD4+ cells and with lymph node naive CD4+ cells. Tumor-infiltrating Treg TCR alpha and beta sequences overlapped most with tumor naive CD4+ T cells, then with blood naive CD4+ T cells. Rather than covering whole repertoires, validation in the larger cohort was restricted to a single TCR beta V-J rearrangement.

The memory CD4+ T cell population was isolated based on a CD4+CD45RO+CD25- phenotype. Tregs, naive and memory CD4+ T cells from tumor, blood and ipsilateral draining lymph nodes of a few breast cancer patients underwent full-length TCR alpha and beta sequencing. Tumor tissue, along with lymph nodes from ipsilateral axillary dissection, was perfused with PBS, minced, and then digested using collagenase I and hyaluronidase. FACS confirmed that the sorted cell populations were more than 90% pure. The CDR3 goes from the cysteine to the phenylalanine over 12 residues. Only the CDR3 part of the read is kept: 36 bases, read in frame from the first base. CDR1 GTSNPN and CDR2 SVGIG were looked up in the germline V gene (reference sequence). The germline ends are 9 bases apart after V is trimmed by 1 base and J by 7 bases.

The sample comprised tumor-infiltrating memory CD4+ T cells sorted from the breast tumor. The sample's cell subset or site, from its label and the paper: memory CD4+ T cells, CD4+CD45RO+CD25-. The V and J genes are TRBV30 and TRBJ2-3; a weak D assignment points to TRBD2 (6 bases agree). The clonotype comes from a female donor with breast cancer. The bases are TGTGCCTGGAGTGCGGGAGTCAATACGCAGTATTTT. This sequence encodes CAWSAGVNTQYF.